This T cell receptor beta chain was identified during a study of T cell responses to AZD1222 COVID-19 vaccine. Study-wide background: Recipients boosted at about 4 weeks or about 12 weeks are pooled. Overall study findings and caveats: No repertoire was sampled before or during the peak T cell response, only after it. An increase in Spike-specific TCR breadth and depth was observed after two AZD1222 doses.

Per the germline V gene, CDR1 is ENHRY and CDR2 is SYGVKD. CDR3 length: 15 residues. The V and J ends lost 4 bases and 0 bases respectively, with 10 bases between them. About this clone: The antigen remains undetermined.

Some clones are missing from TCRdb's copy, which holds only in-frame ones; the method was immunoSEQ multiplex PCR. The sample gives about 160,000 clones, about 88% of which show up once; more than 5.5% is in the top ten. The receptor was isolated from an adult in good health. The specimen comprised peripheral blood, sampled on day 0 of AZD1222 vaccination. J is TRBJ1-3 and V is TRBV10-3; D might be TRBD1 (6 bases). The CDR3 DNA follows: TGTGCCATCAGTGGTCACAGGGTCTCTGGAAACACCATATATTTT. Protein product: CAISGHRVSGNTIYF.